These 5 T cell receptor beta chains share one sample of origin, sequenced in a study of blood T cell repertoires in COVID-19. Data came from immunoSEQ multiplex PCR; TCRdb stores just in-frame clones and leaves some out. The table includes approximately 210,000 clones, around 90% detected once. The sequenced sample consisted of peripheral blood. These receptors came from a man aged 18 to 35 with active or convalescent COVID-19.

This chain uses TRBV28 with TRBJ1-6, with a possible D match to TRBD1 (5 bases). There are 13 residues in the CDR3. V dropped 8 bases and J dropped 13 bases, with 18 bases sitting between them. Germline loops: CDR1 MDHEN, CDR2 SYDVKM. DNA of the CDR3: TGTGCCAGCGTGTCCCGCAGGGCTGGGCCCCTCCACTTT. Amino acid sequence: CASVSRRAGPLHF.

The rearrangement joins TRBV30 to TRBJ1-3; unclear D gene. Looked up from germline, CDR1 is GTSNPN and CDR2 is SVGIG (reference sequence). The CDR3 loop spans 14 amino acids. The V gene lost 5 bases and the J gene lost 2 bases, with 13 bases spanning the gap. The CDR3 DNA reads as TGTGCCTGGTCGGTCGGGGATGCTGGAAACACCATATATTTT. It encodes CAWSVGDAGNTIYF. Full variable domain (remainder filled in from reference TRBV30 and TRBJ1-3): SQTIHQWPATLVQPVGSPLSLECTVEGTSNPNLYWYRQAAGRGLQLLFYSVGIGQISSEVPQNLSASRPQDRQFILSSKKLLLSDSGFYLCAWSVGDAGNTIYFGEGSWLTVV.

The chain is built from TRBV19 and TRBJ2-1; D is unresolved. V was clipped by 6 bases and J by 8 bases, with 8 bases between them. CDR3 length: 11 amino acids. Per germline, CDR1 LNHDA and CDR2 SQIVND (reference sequence). Here the CDR3 DNA reads TGTGCCAGTAGCGCAACTTATGAGCAGTTCTTC. Translating gives CASSATYEQFF.

This clone was observed a few times. J is TRBJ1-6 and V is TRBV27, with D unresolved. The CDR3 covers 14 residues. Germline V gene sequence: CDR1 MNHEY, CDR2 SMNVEV (reference sequence). Trimming took off 8 bases at V and 10 bases at J, with 18 bases between the two ends. This CDR3 reads CASAPSVTISPLHF. Here the CDR3 DNA reads TGTGCCAGCGCCCCCTCAGTTACAATCTCACCCCTCCACTTT.

The V and J genes are TRBV28 and TRBJ1-5; 7 nucleotides agree with TRBD1. Losses at the gene ends were 6 bases for V and 11 bases for J; bases not matched to a gene: 16. CDR1 is MDHEN, CDR2 SYDVKM, per germline. The CDR3 spans 15 residues. The CDR3 region is CASRASNDRAMTQHF. The CDR3 bases are TGTGCCAGCAGAGCCTCCAATGACAGGGCCATGACCCAGCATTTT.